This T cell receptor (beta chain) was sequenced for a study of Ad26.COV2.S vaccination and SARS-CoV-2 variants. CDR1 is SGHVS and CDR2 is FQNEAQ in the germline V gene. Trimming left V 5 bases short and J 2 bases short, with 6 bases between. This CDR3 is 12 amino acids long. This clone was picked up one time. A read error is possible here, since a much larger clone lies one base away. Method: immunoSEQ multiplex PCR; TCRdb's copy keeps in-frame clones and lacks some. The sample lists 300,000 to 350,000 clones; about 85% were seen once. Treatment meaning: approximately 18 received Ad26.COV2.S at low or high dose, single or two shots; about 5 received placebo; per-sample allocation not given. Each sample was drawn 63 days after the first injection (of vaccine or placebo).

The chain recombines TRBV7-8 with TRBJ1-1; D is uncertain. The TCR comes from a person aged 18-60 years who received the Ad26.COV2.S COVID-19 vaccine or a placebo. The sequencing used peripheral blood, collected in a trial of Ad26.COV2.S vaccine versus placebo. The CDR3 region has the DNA TGTGCCAGCAGCCACGGCAACACTGAAGCTTTCTTT. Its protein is CASSHGNTEAFF.